The entry that follows covers one T cell receptor (beta chain) sequence. Its antigen is undetermined. Treatment specified: approximately nine-day PBMC culture with coronavirus spike peptide pools or control peptides (ViraFEST assay). TCRs were sequenced by ViraFEST after antigen-specific T cells had been expanded with peptide pools. Negative selection enriched CD4+ T cells from cultures at roughly ten days. The data belong to a study of vaccination and CD4 T cells after COVID-19. Overall study: Sampling that followed vaccination took place a median roughly 69 days after dose two, within a range of 14 to 241. Whole-study findings and limits: The rise in median SARS-CoV-2-reactive clonotypes, from about 20 to 38, was not significant.

Sequenced with the Oncomine TCR Beta short-read assay was DNA taken from cultured CD4+ T cells. TCRdb ran MiXCR on the PCR reads and lists one entry per CDR3 protein. The sample carries 15,000 or so distinct CDR3 sequences, more than 65% recorded once. This clonotype was obtained from a human donor who had recovered from COVID-19. The sample consisted of CD4+ T cells from blood, cultured in vitro.

CDR3 sequence (DNA): TGTGCCAGCAGCTTAGAACGGGGGACCGTGAACACCGGGGAGCTGTTTTTT. The encoded protein is CASSLERGTVNTGELFF. This rearrangement joins TRBV11-3 to TRBJ2-2; D may be TRBD2 (6 bases). Germline lookup yields CDR1 SGHNT and CDR2 YENEEA. V gave up 0 bases and J gave up 1 base, with 12 bases separating them. CDR3 length: 17 amino acids.